Each of the 26 T cell receptor beta chains below was sequenced from the same sample in a study of T cell responses to AZD1222 COVID-19 vaccine. Sequencing was performed with immunoSEQ multiplex PCR; in TCRdb, only in-frame clones are kept and a portion is missing. The table has 100,000 to 150,000 clones, just over 85% seen once. This material consisted of peripheral blood, taken on day 0 of AZD1222 vaccination. These receptors were obtained from an adult in good health.

The rearrangement uses TRBV6-5 and TRBJ1-5; D possibly corresponds to TRBD1 (5 bases). Germline V gene data show CDR1 as MNHEY and CDR2 as SVGAGI. CDR3 length: 15 amino acids. V lost 0 bases and J lost 4, with 10 bases in between. CDR3 residues: CASSYSGTDNQPQHF. In DNA form, the CDR3 reads TGTGCCAGCAGTTACTCTGGGACGGATAATCAGCCCCAGCATTTT.

This clone was counted between two and nine times. V and J are TRBV5-1 and TRBJ2-7, with 7 bases fitting TRBD2. The CDR3 loop spans 14 amino acids. From germline, CDR1 is SGHRS and CDR2 YFSETQ. Germline trimming cut 1 base from V and 7 bases from J; bases unmatched to any gene: 8. The CDR3 loop is CASSLSSGRWEQYF. CDR3 nucleotide sequence: TGCGCCAGCAGCTTGAGTAGCGGGCGTTGGGAGCAGTACTTC. The full variable domain, rest sourced from reference TRBV5-1 and TRBJ2-7, is KAGVTQTPRYLIKTRGQQVTLSCSPISGHRSVSWYQQTPGQGLQFLFEYFSETQRNKGNFPGRFSGRQFSNSRSEMNVSTLELGDSALYLCASSLSSGRWEQYFGPGTRLTVT.

J is TRBJ1-2 and V is TRBV29-1, with unresolved D. The germline V gene encodes CDR1 SQVTM and CDR2 ANQGSEA. The CDR3 totals 12 residues. Trimming shortened V by 2 bases and J by 4 bases, and 8 bases separated the two germline ends. The CDR3 sequence is CSVEWGTYGYTF. CDR3 in DNA: TGCAGCGTTGAATGGGGAACCTATGGCTACACCTTC.

This chain uses TRBV7-9 with TRBJ1-2; no clear D gene. Trimming cost V 7 bases and J 0 bases, with 15 bases left between them. The CDR3 loop spans 15 amino acids. The germline V gene has CDR1 SEHNR and CDR2 FQNEAQ (reference sequence). This chain's CDR3 is CASTQKPNANYGYTF. For the CDR3, the DNA is TGTGCCAGCACCCAGAAGCCCAATGCTAACTATGGCTACACCTTC.

The chain joins TRBV7-9 to TRBJ1-1; no firm D call. Germline V gene sequence: CDR1 SEHNR, CDR2 FQNEAQ (reference sequence). The CDR3 loop spans 15 amino acids. V lost 5 bases and J lost 3, with 16 bases in between. CDR3 DNA sequence: TGTGCCAGCAGCACAAAACCCCCCTGGGACACTGAAGCTTTCTTT. Protein sequence: CASSTKPPWDTEAFF.

This sequence joins TRBV28 and TRBJ1-5; D not resolved. This CDR3 comprises 14 residues. V lost 7 bases and J lost 3, with 13 bases in between. CDR1 is MDHEN, CDR2 SYDVKM, per germline. This CDR3 reads CASNLGVFNQPQHF. Here the CDR3 DNA reads TGTGCCAGCAACCTTGGGGTCTTCAATCAGCCCCAGCATTTT.

A word on this clone: Different DNA sequences within this sample yield the same CDR3. The chain recombines TRBV5-1 with TRBJ1-2; TRBD1 might be the D (6 bases). The CDR3 contains 13 residues. V was pared by 4 bases and J by 3 bases, with 10 bases between. Germline V gives CDR1 SGHRS, CDR2 YFSETQ. The CDR3 DNA reads TGCGCCAGCAGCCTAGGGGGGGACTATGGCTACACCTTC. This translates into CASSLGGDYGYTF.

V gene TRBV9 combines with J gene TRBJ2-3; D not resolved. V lost 4 bases, J lost 4 bases, and 13 bases lay in between. The CDR3 totals 14 residues. Germline V gene lookup returns CDR1 SGDLS and CDR2 YYNGEE. In DNA, the CDR3 is TGTGCCAGCAGCCCTGGTGGGGTTTCAGATACGCAGTATTTT. Translation: CASSPGGVSDTQYF.

This sequence joins TRBV3-1 (or the pseudogene TRBV3-2) and TRBJ2-1; D not certain. Between the trimmed V and J ends, which lost 0 bases and 5 bases, there was a span of 11 bases. CDR1 is LGHDT, CDR2 YNNKEL, per germline (reference sequence). This CDR3 contains 15 residues. The CDR3 region is CASSQEGQGNNEQFF. Written as DNA, the CDR3 is TGTGCCAGCAGCCAAGAGGGTCAAGGAAACAATGAGCAGTTCTTC.

This clone has just a few counts. This chain links TRBV28 with TRBJ1-5, with unresolved D. V was trimmed by 3 bases and J by 0 bases, leaving 9 bases between them. The germline V gene encodes CDR1 MDHEN and CDR2 SYDVKM. The CDR3 runs 15 residues. The CDR3, as DNA: TGTGCCAGCAGTTTTTCGGGATTTAGCAATCAGCCCCAGCATTTT. Translated: CASSFSGFSNQPQHF.

This chain links TRBV7-6 with TRBJ1-5; no clear D gene. Germline CDR1 SGHVS, CDR2 FNYEAQ. The CDR3 runs to 18 residues. With 2 bases removed from V and 0 bases from J, the gap between germline ends came to 17 bases. Written as DNA, the CDR3 is TGTGCCAGCAGCTTAAATCCCCCCGAGCAATATAGCAATCAGCCCCAGCATTTT. Its translation: CASSLNPPEQYSNQPQHF.

This clone was recorded a few times. This chain connects TRBV9 to TRBJ2-1, with D tentatively TRBD1 (5 bases). The CDR3 has 12 residues. The V and J ends lost 0 bases and 8 bases respectively, with 6 bases between them. Germline V gene lookup returns CDR1 SGDLS and CDR2 YYNGEE. CDR3 DNA: TGTGCCAGCAGCGTAGAAGGGGATGAGCAGTTCTTC. Its translation: CASSVEGDEQFF.

This clone was recorded a few times. The J gene is TRBJ1-2, the V gene TRBV5-6, with 9 nucleotides matching TRBD1. V dropped 4 bases and J dropped 2; count of bases not matched to a gene: 6. Looked up from germline, CDR1 is SGHDT and CDR2 is YYEEEE. This CDR3 is built from 15 residues. The CDR3 loop reads CASSAGTGHNYGYTF. The DNA of the CDR3 is TGTGCCAGCAGCGCGGGGACAGGGCACAACTATGGCTACACCTTC.

This sequence joins TRBV2 and TRBJ2-3; D is perhaps TRBD1 (6 bases). CDR1 is SNHLY and CDR2 is FYNNEI in the germline V gene. The CDR3 spans 14 residues. Trimming took off 5 bases at V and 4 bases at J, with 13 bases between the two ends. CDR3 amino acids: CASSITGYADTQYF. Written as DNA, the CDR3 is TGTGCCAGCAGTATAACAGGGTACGCAGATACGCAGTATTTT.

This clone was observed a handful of times. The V gene is TRBV27, the J gene TRBJ1-5; D gene ambiguous. Trimming took 7 bases from V and 0 from J, leaving 13 bases between them. The CDR3 runs to 15 residues. Germline assignment: CDR1 MNHEY and CDR2 SMNVEV (reference sequence). As DNA, the CDR3 is TGTGCCAGCAATCGGTGGGAGTATAGCAATCAGCCCCAGCATTTT. Amino acids: CASNRWEYSNQPQHF.

The gene calls are TRBV7-2 and TRBJ1-1, with 9 nucleotides matching TRBD1. The CDR3 covers 14 residues. V lost 5 bases and J lost 6; bases outside the gene matches: 7. CDR1 and CDR2 from the germline V gene are SGHTA and FQGNSA. The CDR3 DNA reads TGTGCCAGCAGCAATAACAGGGGGCGAGCTGAAGCTTTCTTT. This translates into CASSNNRGRAEAFF. Looking up the rest from reference TRBV7-2 and TRBJ1-1 gives the full variable domain: GAGVSQSPSNKVTEKGKDVELRCDPISGHTALYWYRQSLGQGLEFLIYFQGNSAPDKSGLPSDRFSAERTGGSVSTLTIQRTQQEDSAVYLCASSNNRGRAEAFFGQGTRLTVV.

The chain has TRBV30 and TRBJ2-7, with D tentatively TRBD1 (5 bases). The CDR3 spans 14 residues. Germline V gene sequence: CDR1 GTSNPN, CDR2 SVGIG (reference sequence). V was cut by 0 bases and J by 5 bases, with 14 bases left in between. The CDR3 here is CAWSVLRVVDEQYF. The CDR3 DNA reads as TGTGCCTGGAGTGTACTCAGGGTCGTAGACGAGCAGTACTTC.

The chain uses TRBV20-1 and TRBJ2-7; D might be TRBD2 (6 bases). Germline V gives CDR1 DFQATT, CDR2 SNEGSKA (reference sequence). Trimming removed 3 bases at V and 0 bases at J, with 12 bases between. The CDR3 totals 14 residues. CDR3 in DNA: TGCAGTGCTAGTGACGTCGGGGGCTCCTACGAGCAGTACTTC. Its translation: CSASDVGGSYEQYF.

The CDR3 here is CASSVLGEQFF. The DNA of the CDR3 is TGTGCCAGCAGTGTTCTGGGGGAGCAGTTCTTC. J is TRBJ2-1 and V is TRBV12-3 or TRBV12-4, with D unresolved. The CDR3 is 11 amino acids. The V end lost 5 bases, the J end lost 10 bases, and 9 bases lay between the germline ends.

The CDR3 protein is CASSLEPTNTEAFF. CDR3 nucleotide sequence: TGTGCCAGCAGCCTTGAACCCACGAACACTGAAGCTTTCTTT. J is TRBJ1-1 and V is TRBV4-2; D call uncertain. Germline values: CDR1 LGHNA, CDR2 YNFKEQ. The CDR3 spans 14 residues. V shed 4 bases and J shed 1 base, with 10 bases lying between them.

A few counts support this clone. CDR3 coding DNA: TGTGCCAGCAGTTTGGCAGAATATGGCTACACCTTC. Encoded protein: CASSLAEYGYTF. The genes are TRBV28 and TRBJ1-2; D not certain. CDR3 size: 12 residues. CDR1 is MDHEN and CDR2 is SYDVKM in the germline V gene. The germline V and J ends were trimmed by 3 bases and 5 bases, with 7 bases remaining between them.

V gene TRBV28 combines with J gene TRBJ1-1; D unclear. Germline CDR1 and CDR2: MDHEN and SYDVKM. V was clipped by 8 bases and J by 6 bases, with 10 bases between them. The CDR3 has 11 amino acids. The CDR3 DNA sequence: TGTGCCAGCCTTATAGGCCCTGAAGCTTTCTTT. The encoded protein is CASLIGPEAFF.

CDR3 in amino acids: CASKQMGPGQGQDTEAFF. DNA of the CDR3: TGTGCCAGTAAACAGATGGGCCCGGGCCAGGGTCAGGACACTGAAGCTTTCTTT. The chain couples TRBV19 to TRBJ1-1, with TRBD1 as a possible D gene (5 bases). CDR1 LNHDA and CDR2 SQIVND come from the germline V gene (reference sequence). The CDR3 totals 18 residues. Trimming took off 7 bases at V and 3 bases at J, with 27 bases between the two ends.

This rearrangement joins TRBV12-3 or TRBV12-4 to TRBJ1-5; the D gene is possibly TRBD1 (6 bases). The V end lost 5 bases, the J end lost 6 bases, and 11 bases lay between the germline ends. This CDR3 has 13 amino acids. CDR3 sequence (DNA): TGTGCCAGCAGTACTACAGGGAGTCAGCCCCAGCATTTT. It yields the protein CASSTTGSQPQHF.

V is TRBV24-1 and J is TRBJ2-5, with 10 bases matching TRBD1. The V segment lost 2 bases and the J segment 7 bases; nucleotides outside the gene matches: 9. Germline CDR1 reads KGHDR; CDR2 reads SFDVKD. This CDR3 is built from 16 residues. The DNA for the CDR3 is TGTGCCACCAGTGATTCGGCGACAGGGGGCGGCGGGACCCAGTACTTC. Its translation is CATSDSATGGGGTQYF.

The chain has TRBV6-5 and TRBJ1-1; D call uncertain. This CDR3 contains 14 residues. CDR1 is MNHEY, CDR2 SVGAGI, per germline. V gave up 2 bases and J gave up 4 bases, with 11 bases separating them. The CDR3 nucleotides are TGTGCCAGCAGTTACGACCCCGGTGTCACTGAAGCTTTCTTT. Its protein product is CASSYDPGVTEAFF.